This T cell receptor beta chain was found in a study of T cell responses to AZD1222 COVID-19 vaccine. Findings and caveats of the study: Dominant CD4 TCR responses targeted spike regions 160-218 and 743-854.

Using immunoSEQ multiplex PCR, the repertoire was profiled, and TCRdb retains in-frame clones only, with some absent. The table records approximately 140,000 clones, around 90% of them present only once. Concerning this clone itself: The antigen is unknown.

The sequences come from peripheral blood, collected on day 0 of AZD1222 vaccination. This clonotype was obtained from an adult in good health.

The CDR3 DNA is TGCAGCGTTGCCCAGTACCTTGACGAGCAGTACTTC. Its protein product is CSVAQYLDEQYF. This chain joins TRBV29-1 and TRBJ2-7; no reliable D call. Trimming removed 4 bases at V and 5 bases at J, with 12 bases between. This CDR3 spans 12 amino acids. Germline V gene sequence: CDR1 SQVTM, CDR2 ANQGSEA.